The subject of this entry is one T cell receptor beta chain. Its target is not known. The record originates from a study of CD4 T cells in relation to SARS-CoV-2 and coronaviruses. Study background: After 10 to 11 days of antigen culture, PBMC TCR beta CDR3s were sequenced.

The table came from immunoSEQ multiplex PCR; TCRdb's copy has only in-frame clones and leaves some out. Found here are fewer than 14,000 clones, approximately 80% of them singletons; the top ten hold over 25%. Before the COVID-19 pandemic, during about 2010-2019, CD4+ T cells were taken from unexposed donors. After about 10 days of culture, CD4+ T cells were isolated. As cell numbers allowed, unexposed-donor CD4+ T cells faced SARS-CoV-2 S/N and four cold-coronavirus spikes. The germline V and J ends were trimmed by 5 bases and 6 bases, with 14 bases remaining between them. The CDR3 has 14 residues. Germline-derived CDR1 and CDR2 are SGHAT and FQNNGV.

Sequenced material: CD4+ T cells from PBMCs, cultured in vitro. This TCR came from a human donor in good health. The chain links TRBV11-2 to TRBJ2-1; D may be TRBD2 (6 bases). DNA for the CDR3: TGTGCCAGCAGCCCCGCGGGGTTAGGCAATGAGCAGTTCTTC. The encoded protein is CASSPAGLGNEQFF.